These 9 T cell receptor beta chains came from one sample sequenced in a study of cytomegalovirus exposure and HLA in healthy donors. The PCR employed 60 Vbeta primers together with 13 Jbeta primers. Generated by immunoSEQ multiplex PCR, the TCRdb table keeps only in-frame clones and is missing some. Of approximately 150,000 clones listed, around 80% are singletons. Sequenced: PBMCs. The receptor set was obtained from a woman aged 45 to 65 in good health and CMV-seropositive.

The CDR3 sequence: CAITRDRGQYEQYF. CDR3 nucleotide sequence: TGTGCCATCACCCGGGACAGGGGGCAATACGAGCAGTACTTC. The rearrangement uses TRBV10-3 and TRBJ2-7; TRBD1 matches 12 bases. Germline V CDR1 and CDR2: ENHRY, SYGVKD. V lost 7 bases to trimming and J lost 4 bases; unmatched junction nucleotides: 5. The CDR3 runs 14 residues.

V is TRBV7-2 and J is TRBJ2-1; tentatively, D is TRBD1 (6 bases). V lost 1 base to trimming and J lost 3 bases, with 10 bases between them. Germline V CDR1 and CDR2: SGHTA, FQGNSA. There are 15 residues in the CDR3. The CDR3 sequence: CASSLGGQIYNEQFF. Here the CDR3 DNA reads TGTGCCAGCAGCTTAGGCGGACAGATCTACAATGAGCAGTTCTTC. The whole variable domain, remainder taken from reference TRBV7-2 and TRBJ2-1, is GAGVSQSPSNKVTEKGKDVELRCDPISGHTALYWYRQSLGQGLEFLIYFQGNSAPDKSGLPSDRFSAERTGGSVSTLTIQRTQQEDSAVYLCASSLGGQIYNEQFFGPGTRLTVL.

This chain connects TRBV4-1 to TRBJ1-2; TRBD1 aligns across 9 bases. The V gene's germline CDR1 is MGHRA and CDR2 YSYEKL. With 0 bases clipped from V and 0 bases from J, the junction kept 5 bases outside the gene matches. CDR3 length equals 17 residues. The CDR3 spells CASSQDRDRASNYGYTF. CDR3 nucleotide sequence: TGCGCCAGCAGCCAAGATAGGGACAGGGCTTCTAACTATGGCTACACCTTC.

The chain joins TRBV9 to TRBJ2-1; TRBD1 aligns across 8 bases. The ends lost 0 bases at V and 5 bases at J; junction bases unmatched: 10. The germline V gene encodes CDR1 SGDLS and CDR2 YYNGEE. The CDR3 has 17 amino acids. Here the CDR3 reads CASSVATGGQPDNEQFF. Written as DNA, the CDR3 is TGTGCCAGCAGCGTAGCTACAGGGGGACAGCCCGACAATGAGCAGTTCTTC. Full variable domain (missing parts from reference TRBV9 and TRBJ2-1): DSGVTQTPKHLITATGQRVTLRCSPRSGDLSVYWYQQSLDQGLQFLIQYYNGEERAKGNILERFSAQQFPDLHSELNLSSLELGDSALYFCASSVATGGQPDNEQFFGPGTRLTVL.

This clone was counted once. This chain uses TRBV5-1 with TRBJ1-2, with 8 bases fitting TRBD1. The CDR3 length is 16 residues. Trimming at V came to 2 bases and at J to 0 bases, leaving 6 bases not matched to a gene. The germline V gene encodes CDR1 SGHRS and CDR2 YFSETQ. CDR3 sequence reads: CASSFGTGDPNYGYTF. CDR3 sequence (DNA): TGCGCCAGCAGCTTCGGGACAGGCGATCCTAACTATGGCTACACCTTC.

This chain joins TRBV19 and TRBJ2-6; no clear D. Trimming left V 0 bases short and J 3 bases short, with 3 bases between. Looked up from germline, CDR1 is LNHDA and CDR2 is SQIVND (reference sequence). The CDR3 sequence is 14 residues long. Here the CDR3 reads CASSIDGGANVLTF. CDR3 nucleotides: TGTGCCAGTAGTATAGACGGTGGGGCCAACGTCCTGACTTTC.

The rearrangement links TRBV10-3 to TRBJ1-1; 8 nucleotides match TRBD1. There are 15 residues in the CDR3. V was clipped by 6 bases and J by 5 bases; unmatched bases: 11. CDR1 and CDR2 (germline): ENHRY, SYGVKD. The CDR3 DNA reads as TGTGCCATCAGCCCAGGACAGGGAAAAGGGACTGAAGCTTTCTTT. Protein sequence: CAISPGQGKGTEAFF.

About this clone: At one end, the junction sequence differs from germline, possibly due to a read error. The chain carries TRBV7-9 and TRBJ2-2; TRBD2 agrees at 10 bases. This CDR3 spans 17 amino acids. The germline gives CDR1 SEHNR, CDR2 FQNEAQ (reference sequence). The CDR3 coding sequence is TGTGCCAGCAGGATCACGAGTCTAGCGGGGGCCCCTTTGGCCCTTGTTTTT. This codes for CASRITSLAGAPLALVF. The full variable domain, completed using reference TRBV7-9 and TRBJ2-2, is DTGVSQNPRHKITKRGQNVTFRCDPISEHNRLYWYRQTLGQGPEFLTYFQNEAQLEKSRLLSDRFSAERPKGSFSTLEIQRTEQGDSAMYLCASRITSLAGAPLALVFGEGSRLTVL.

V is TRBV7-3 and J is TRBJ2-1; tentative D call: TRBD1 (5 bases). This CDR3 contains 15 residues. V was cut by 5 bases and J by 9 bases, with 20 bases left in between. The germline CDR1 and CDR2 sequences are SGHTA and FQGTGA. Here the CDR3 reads CASSVDSFPGSEQFF. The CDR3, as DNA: TGTGCCAGCAGCGTCGACAGCTTCCCAGGAAGTGAGCAGTTCTTC.